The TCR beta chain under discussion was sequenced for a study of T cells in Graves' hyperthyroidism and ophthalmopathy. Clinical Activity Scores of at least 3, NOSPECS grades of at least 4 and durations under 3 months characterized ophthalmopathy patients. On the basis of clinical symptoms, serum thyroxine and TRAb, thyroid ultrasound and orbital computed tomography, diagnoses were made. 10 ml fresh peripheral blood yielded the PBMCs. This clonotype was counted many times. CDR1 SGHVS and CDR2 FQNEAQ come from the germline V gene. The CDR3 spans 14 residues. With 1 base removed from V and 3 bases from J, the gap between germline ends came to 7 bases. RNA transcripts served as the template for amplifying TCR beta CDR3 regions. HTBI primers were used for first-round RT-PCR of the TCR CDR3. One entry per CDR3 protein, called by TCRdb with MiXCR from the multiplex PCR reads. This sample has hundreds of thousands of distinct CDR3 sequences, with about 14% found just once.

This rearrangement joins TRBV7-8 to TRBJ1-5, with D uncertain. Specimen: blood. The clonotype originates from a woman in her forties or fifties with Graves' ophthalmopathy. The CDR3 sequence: CASSLVVYNQPQHF. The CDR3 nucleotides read TGTGCCAGCAGCTTAGTGGTATACAATCAGCCCCAGCATTTT.